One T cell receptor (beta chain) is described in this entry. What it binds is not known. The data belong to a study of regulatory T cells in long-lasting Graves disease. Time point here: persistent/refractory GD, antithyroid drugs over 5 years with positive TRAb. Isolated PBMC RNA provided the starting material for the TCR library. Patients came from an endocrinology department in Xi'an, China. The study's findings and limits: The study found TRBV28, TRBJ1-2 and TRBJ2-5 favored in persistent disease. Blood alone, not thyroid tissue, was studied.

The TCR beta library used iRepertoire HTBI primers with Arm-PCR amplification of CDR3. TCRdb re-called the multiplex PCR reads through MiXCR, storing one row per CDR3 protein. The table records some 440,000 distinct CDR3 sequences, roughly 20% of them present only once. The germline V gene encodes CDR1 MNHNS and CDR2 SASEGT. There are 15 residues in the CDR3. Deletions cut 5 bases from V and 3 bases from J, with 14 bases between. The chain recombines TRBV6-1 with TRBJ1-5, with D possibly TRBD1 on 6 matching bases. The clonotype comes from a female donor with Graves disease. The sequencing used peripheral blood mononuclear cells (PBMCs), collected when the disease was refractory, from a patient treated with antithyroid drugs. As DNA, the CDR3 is TGTGCCAGCAGTCTAACACGGGGGCCCAATCAGCCCCAGCATTTT. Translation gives CASSLTRGPNQPQHF.